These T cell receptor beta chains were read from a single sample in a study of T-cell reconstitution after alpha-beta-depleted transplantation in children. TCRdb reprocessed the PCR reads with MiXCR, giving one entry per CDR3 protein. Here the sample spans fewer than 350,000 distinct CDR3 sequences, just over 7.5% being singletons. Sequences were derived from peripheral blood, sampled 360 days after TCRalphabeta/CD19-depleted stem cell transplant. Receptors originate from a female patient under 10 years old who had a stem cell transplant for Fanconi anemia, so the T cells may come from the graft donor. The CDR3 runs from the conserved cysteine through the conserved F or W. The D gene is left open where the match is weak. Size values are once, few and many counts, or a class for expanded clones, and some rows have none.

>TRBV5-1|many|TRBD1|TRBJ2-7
TGCGCCAGCAGCTTCCAGGGGGACAACTACGAGCAGTACTTC
CASSFQGDNYEQYF
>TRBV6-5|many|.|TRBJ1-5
TGTGCCAGCAGTCGGGTGGGCAATCAGCCCCAGCATTTT
CASSRVGNQPQHF
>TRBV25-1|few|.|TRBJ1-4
TGTGCCAGCAGTGAATTCAGGGGTTGGGATGAAAAACTGTTTTTT
CASSEFRGWDEKLFF
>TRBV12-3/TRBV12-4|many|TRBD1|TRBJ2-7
TGTGCCAGCAGTTTAGCTCCGGGACAGTACTCCTACGAGCAGTACTTC
CASSLAPGQYSYEQYF
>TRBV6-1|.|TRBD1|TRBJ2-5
TGTGCCAGCAGCCGGACAGGGGTCCTTGAGACCCAGTACTTC
CASSRTGVLETQYF
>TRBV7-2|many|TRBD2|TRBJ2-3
TGTGCCAGCAGCCCCTGGACTAGCGGGGGGGCCTTGGGCACAGATACGCAGTATTTT
CASSPWTSGGALGTDTQYF
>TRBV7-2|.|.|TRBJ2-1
TGTGCCAGCAGCTTAAAGGGGGGGGGGAATGAGCAGTTCTTC
CASSLKGGGNEQFF
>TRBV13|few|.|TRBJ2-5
TGTGCCAGCAGTCAGGGGTTACACAGCCAAGAGACCCAGTACTTC
CASSQGLHSQETQYF
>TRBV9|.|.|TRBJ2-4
TGTGCCAGCAGCCCAAAAGCGCTGGGGGGAAACATTCAGTACTTC
CASSPKALGGNIQYF
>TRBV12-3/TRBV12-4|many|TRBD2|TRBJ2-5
TGTGCCAGCAGTTCAAGGCCGGGACTAAGGATCGGGGAGACCCAGTACTTC
CASSSRPGLRIGETQYF
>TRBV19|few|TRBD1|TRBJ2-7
TGTGCCAGTAGACCCCGGGACAGAGCCTACGAGCAGTACTTC
CASRPRDRAYEQYF
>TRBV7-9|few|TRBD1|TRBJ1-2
TGTGCCAGCAGCTTAGGTCCGGGACAGGGCCTCGGGGGCTACACCTTC
CASSLGPGQGLGGYTF
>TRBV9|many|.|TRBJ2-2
TGTGCCAGCAGCGTTGGAGGCAGGGTCGCCGGGGAGCTGTTTTTT
CASSVGGRVAGELFF
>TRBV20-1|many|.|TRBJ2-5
TGCAGTGCTAGAGTGGGCGGCAACCAAGAGACCCAGTACTTC
CSARVGGNQETQYF
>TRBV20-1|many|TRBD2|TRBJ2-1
TGCAGCCGGAGTGGGACTAGCAATGAGCAGTTCTTC
CSRSGTSNEQFF
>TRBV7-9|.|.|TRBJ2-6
TGTGCCAGCAGCTTAGGGTGGTCTGGGGCCAACGTCCTGACTTTC
CASSLGWSGANVLTF
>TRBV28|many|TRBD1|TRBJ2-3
TGTGCCAGCAGGCGGACAGGGGGGGCAGATACGCAGTATTTT
CASRRTGGADTQYF
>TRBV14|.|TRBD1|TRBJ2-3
TGTGCCAGCAGCCTCGGGACAGGGAATCCAGATACGCAGTATTTT
CASSLGTGNPDTQYF
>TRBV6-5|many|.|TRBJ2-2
TGTGCCAGCAGTTACTCGTCATCTGCCGCGAACACCGGGGAGCTGTTTTTT
CASSYSSSAANTGELFF
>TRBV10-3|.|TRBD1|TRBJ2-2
TGTGCCATCAGAGCTCCGGACAGGGCAAACACCGGGGAGCTGTTTTTT
CAIRAPDRANTGELFF
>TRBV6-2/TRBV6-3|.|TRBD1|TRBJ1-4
TGTGCCAGCAGTTACTTGGACAGGGAAAATGAAAAACTGTTTTTT
CASSYLDRENEKLFF
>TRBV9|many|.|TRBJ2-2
TGTGCCAGCAGCGTAGAGCCGGGTGACAGCGCGAACACCGGGGAGCTGTTTTTT
CASSVEPGDSANTGELFF
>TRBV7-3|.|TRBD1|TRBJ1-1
TGTGCCAGCAGCTCGACAGGGTTCACTGAAGCTTTCTTT
CASSSTGFTEAFF
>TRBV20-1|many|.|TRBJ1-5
TGCAGTGCTAGCGACGGCGGAGGGTGGTTCAGCAATCAGCCCCAGCATTTT
CSASDGGGWFSNQPQHF
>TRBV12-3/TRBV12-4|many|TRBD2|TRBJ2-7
TGTGCCAGCAGTCCAAGCGGGGGGTGGTACGAGCAGTACTTC
CASSPSGGWYEQYF
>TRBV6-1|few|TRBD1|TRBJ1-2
TGTGCCAGCAGTGAACAGACAGGGATCGGCGGCTACACCTTC
CASSEQTGIGGYTF
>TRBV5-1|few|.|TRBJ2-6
TGCGCCAGCAGCTTGGCGACAGCTGGGGCCAACGTCCTGACTTTC
CASSLATAGANVLTF
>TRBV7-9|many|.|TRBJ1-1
TGTGCCAGCACAGGGGCGGATGTGAACACTGAAGCTTTCTTT
CASTGADVNTEAFF
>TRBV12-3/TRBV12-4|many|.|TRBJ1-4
TGTGCCAGCAGTTTAATTCCCGCAACGAATGAAAAACTGTTTTTT
CASSLIPATNEKLFF
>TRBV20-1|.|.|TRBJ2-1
TGCAGTGCTAGAGGATCCTTCGGGGGCGCCTACAATGAGCAGTTCTTC
CSARGSFGGAYNEQFF
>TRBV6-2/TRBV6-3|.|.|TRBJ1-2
TGTGCCAGCAGTTACTCGAGGGCTAACTATGGCTACACCTTC
CASSYSRANYGYTF
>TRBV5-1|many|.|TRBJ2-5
TGCGCCAGCAGCCCGACCGGAAGACAAGAGACCCAGTACTTC
CASSPTGRQETQYF
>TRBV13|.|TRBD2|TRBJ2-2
TGTGCCAGCAGCTTCCGGGAGGGCTGGAGGGAGCTGTTTTTT
CASSFREGWRELFF
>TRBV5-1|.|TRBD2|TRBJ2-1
TGCGCCAGCAGCCACGGGACTAGCAGTTCGGATGAGCAGTTCTTC
CASSHGTSSSDEQFF
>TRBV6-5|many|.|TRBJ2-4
TGTGCCAGCAGTTACAGAGGATTAGCCAAAAACATTCAGTACTTC
CASSYRGLAKNIQYF
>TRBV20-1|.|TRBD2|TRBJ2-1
TGCAGTGCTGCCGGCACTAGCGGGAACAATGAGCAGTTCTTC
CSAAGTSGNNEQFF
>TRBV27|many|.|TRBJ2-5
TGTGCCAGCAGTTTTGCGGTTGGGGAGACCCAGTACTTC
CASSFAVGETQYF
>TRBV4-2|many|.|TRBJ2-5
TGTGCCAGCAGCCAAGAGAGCCTCCAAGAGACCCAGTACTTC
CASSQESLQETQYF
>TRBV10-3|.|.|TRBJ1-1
TGTGCCATCAGGGGGCCCGAGGCGGACGGTGAAGCTTTCTTT
CAIRGPEADGEAFF
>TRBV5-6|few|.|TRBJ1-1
TGTGCCAGCAGCAATAGCATTACGCGAAGGGGGAACACTGAAGCTTTCTTT
CASSNSITRRGNTEAFF